This TCR beta chain was recovered during a study of beta chain features in type 1 diabetes. Study context: Examination covered some 110,000,000 sorted cells spanning all samples.

Study findings and constraints: Relative to healthy donors, patients appeared to have naive, central memory and Treg TCRB repertoires that were more similar.

The CDR3 length is 18 residues. After removal of 3 bases from V and 7 bases from J, the junction contained 17 bases not matched to a gene. Germline-derived CDR1 and CDR2 are SGHRS and YFSETQ. With respect to this clone: Its antigen is currently unknown.

The authors reverse transcribed all of the isolated RNA, so sequencing captured expressed TCRB transcripts. Using immunoSEQ multiplex PCR, the repertoire was profiled, and TCRdb retains in-frame clones only, with some absent. The table has about 40,000 clones, 49% seen once. The genes are TRBV5-1 and TRBJ2-1; TRBD2 matches 9 bases. Source material: central memory CD4+ T cells from blood. The clonotype originates from a woman aged 18-30 years in good health. CDR3 coding DNA: TGCGCCAGCAGCTCAACTGTAGCGGCGGGAGGGGCGAGAAATGAGCAGTTCTTC. This translates into CASSSTVAAGGARNEQFF.